One T cell receptor (beta chain) is described in this entry. The record originates from a study of control samples from healthy donors and cancer patients. Germline-derived CDR1 and CDR2 are SQVTM and ANQGSEA. V lost 6 bases, J lost 0 bases, and 2 bases stayed unmatched. The CDR3 has 12 amino acids. Clones were read by immunoSEQ multiplex PCR, and TCRdb kept only the in-frame ones, dropping some. The sample holds tens of thousands of clones, 88% seen once. Sequencing was done on a sample of PBMCs. The chain uses TRBV29-1 and TRBJ2-7, with TRBD1 matching 7 bases. The receptor was derived from a middle-aged man with head and neck cancer. CDR3 coding DNA: TGCAGCGTAGAGGGGGCCTCCTACGAGCAGTACTTC. Translating gives CSVEGASYEQYF.